Here is one TCR beta chain with its context. The antigen is not known. Patient tissue came from resections in Japan or China, 2014–2017. Macro-dissection enriched premalignant or tumor cells before nucleic acid extraction. This sample is part of a study of immune evolution from preneoplasia to lung adenocarcinoma. Clones were read by immunoSEQ multiplex PCR, and TCRdb kept only the in-frame ones, dropping some. The sample has a few thousand clones, roughly 79% seen once. Germline V gene data show CDR1 as SEHNR and CDR2 as FQNEAQ (reference sequence). CDR3 length: 14 residues. J gave up 7 bases and V 3 bases, and 7 bases lay outside the gene matches. Study-level results: Normal lung had highest clonality; later lesions appeared denser, more diverse. From normal lung to invasive adenocarcinoma, top clone frequencies appeared to decrease.

This TCR came from a person between 65 and 79 years old with lung adenocarcinoma. The material sequenced was FFPE minimally invasive lung adenocarcinoma tissue. The rearrangement joins TRBV7-9 to TRBJ1-1; 8 positions match TRBD1. CDR3 sequence reads: CASSLDRAYGEAFF. The CDR3, as DNA: TGTGCCAGCAGCTTGGACAGGGCCTATGGTGAAGCTTTCTTT.